This TCR beta chain was retrieved from a study of T cell repertoires in cytomegalovirus infection. This clonotype has only a few counts. With 5 bases removed from V and 3 bases from J, the gap between germline ends came to 18 bases. The CDR3 is made up of 16 amino acids. Germline values: CDR1 SGHAT, CDR2 FQNNGV. One entry per CDR3 protein, called by TCRdb with MiXCR from the reads. The table shows about 180,000 distinct CDR3 sequences, with about 15% occurring only once. This rearrangement joins TRBV11-2 to TRBJ2-3; D gene unclear. Sequenced sample: CD8+ T cells from PBMCs. This sequence originates from a human donor in good health (CMV status not recorded). Some clones in this sample may be carry-over from other donors' samples. CDR3 sequence (DNA): TGTGCCAGCAGCCCATTGACGGGCTTAACGACAGATACGCAGTATTTT. As protein: CASSPLTGLTTDTQYF.